The present T cell receptor beta chain was sequenced within a study of CD8+ T cells in alopecia areata. Extracted RNA was reverse transcribed into cDNA, the sequencing template. The protocol was immunoSEQ multiplex PCR, while the TCRdb copy is restricted to in-frame clones and leaves out a portion. The data contain about 210,000 clones, about 64% of them singletons. Trimming took 0 bases from V and 8 from J; bases not matched to a gene: 5. Germline loops: CDR1 MNHNY, CDR2 SVGAGI (reference sequence). This CDR3 is built from 14 residues. Treatment reported: oral pan-JAK inhibitor, 5-10 mg twice daily. Sampling of alopecia areata patients yielded lesional scalp punch biopsies as well as peripheral blood. Points on this clone: Its antigen remains unknown.

General study findings and limits: Any link of baseline CD8+ expansion to response, resting on one nonresponder, remains uncertain. In lesional scalp, particularly from alopecia totalis/universalis, clonality was higher than in normal scalp.

This chain joins TRBV6-6 and TRBJ1-2; 8 bases match TRBD1. This receptor was obtained from a human donor with alopecia areata. Specimen: CD4+ T cells sorted from blood, collected at week 4, from a patient treated with tofacitinib. Here the CDR3 DNA reads TGTGCCAGCAGTTACTCGACAGGGGTGAGGGGCTACACCTTC. Translation gives CASSYSTGVRGYTF.